The rows below give T cell receptor beta chains drawn from one sample of a study of blood T cells in healthy people across ages. TCRdb called the 5' RACE reads again in MiXCR, with one record for every CDR3 protein. The table shows hundreds of thousands of distinct CDR3 sequences, with approximately 50% occurring only once. The sequencing sample was made of blood. These receptors were obtained from a man aged 55 to 70 in good health. Each CDR3 is given with its conserved first and last residue. The D gene is left open where the match is weak. Where a row states a size, it is once, few, many or the class of an expanded clone; other rows omit it.

V gene	D gene	J gene	clone size	CDR3 length	CDR3 DNA	CDR3 protein
TRBV5-5	.	TRBJ1-2	.	13	TGTGCCAGCAGCTTGGTGAGAAACTATGGCTACACCTTC	CASSLVRNYGYTF
TRBV7-2	TRBD1	TRBJ1-1	.	17	TGTGCCAGCAGCTCTCGAGGGACAGCTGGGATGAACACTGAAGCTTTCTTT	CASSSRGTAGMNTEAFF
TRBV4-2	TRBD2	TRBJ2-3	.	14	TGTGCCAGCAGCCAAAGCGGGATCACAGATACGCAGTATTTT	CASSQSGITDTQYF
TRBV11-2	TRBD1	TRBJ1-5	.	14	TGTGCCAGCAGCTACACGACAGGGAATCAGCCCCAGCATTTT	CASSYTTGNQPQHF
TRBV20-1	.	TRBJ1-1	few	11	TGCAGTGCCCGGACAGCCACTGAAGCTTTCTTT	CSARTATEAFF
TRBV20-1	.	TRBJ1-6	.	14	TGCAATGCCCGCAACCCGGGGGCCGACTCACCCCTCCACTTT	CNARNPGADSPLHF
TRBV3-1	.	TRBJ2-4	few	17	TGTGCCAGCAGCCAAGAGGTAGGGATAACAGCCAAAAACATTCAGTACTTC	CASSQEVGITAKNIQYF
TRBV29-1	.	TRBJ2-1	many	13	TGCAGCGCCGATGGAGGGGGGAATAATGAGCAGTTCTTC	CSADGGGNNEQFF
TRBV5-1	TRBD1	TRBJ2-5	.	15	TGCGCCAGCAGCGTGGACAGGGGGCGACCCTCAGAGCAGTACTTC	CASSVDRGRPSEQYF
TRBV7-2	.	TRBJ1-1	.	16	TGTGCCAGCAGCTTAGCGCATGGGTCCATGAGGACTGAAGCTTTCTTT	CASSLAHGSMRTEAFF
TRBV6-6	TRBD1	TRBJ2-1	.	15	TGTGCCAGCAGGGGGCCGAGGGACAGCGGCGATGAGCAGTTCTTC	CASRGPRDSGDEQFF
TRBV6-2/TRBV6-3	TRBD1	TRBJ2-1	few	16	TGTGCCAGCAGTAGTAGCCGGGACAGGGCCGTGAATGAGCAGTTCTTC	CASSSSRDRAVNEQFF
TRBV4-2	.	TRBJ2-3	.	19	TGTGCCAGCAGCCAAGATCGAAGACGGGGGGCCCTGGTCACAGATACGCAGTATTTT	CASSQDRRRGALVTDTQYF
TRBV6-2/TRBV6-3	.	TRBJ1-2	.	14	TGTGCCAGCAGTTACCGGGGGGACTACGATGGCTACACCTTC	CASSYRGDYDGYTF
TRBV15	.	TRBJ2-7	few	13	TGTGCCACCAGCAGAGATCTTGGCTACGAGCAGTACTTC	CATSRDLGYEQYF
TRBV18	TRBD2	TRBJ2-3	.	15	TGTGCCAGCTCACCCTTAGCGGGGTCCACAGATACGCAGTATTTT	CASSPLAGSTDTQYF
TRBV28	.	TRBJ1-2	.	12	TGTGCCAGCAGTTTTCCGGACTATGGCTACACCTTC	CASSFPDYGYTF
TRBV20-1	.	TRBJ1-4	.	15	TGCAGTGCTAGGCGTTACCTTGCAACTAATGAAAAACTGTTTTTT	CSARRYLATNEKLFF
TRBV10-3	TRBD1	TRBJ2-4	.	16	TGTGCCATCAGTGAGTCGACAGGGGTGGCCAAAAACATTCAGTACTTC	CAISESTGVAKNIQYF
TRBV6-1	.	TRBJ2-6	few	18	TGTGCCAGCAGATTCCACAGGGCACCCAGCTCTGGGGCCAACGTCCTGACTTTC	CASRFHRAPSSGANVLTF
TRBV6-1	.	TRBJ1-2	.	13	TGTGCCAGCAGGACACGGGGGATCTATGGCTACACCTTC	CASRTRGIYGYTF
TRBV20-1	TRBD2	TRBJ2-3	.	15	TGCAGTGCTCTCGGACTAGCGGGGCGCACAGATACGCAGTATTTT	CSALGLAGRTDTQYF
TRBV7-7	.	TRBJ2-1	.	16	TGTGCTAGCAGCTCAGGGACGGGCAGCTCCTACAATGAGCAGTTCTTC	CASSSGTGSSYNEQFF
TRBV5-1	.	TRBJ2-2	.	14	TGCGCCAGCAACCGACAGGTTGACACCGGGGAGCTGTTTTTT	CASNRQVDTGELFF
TRBV7-9	.	TRBJ2-1	.	15	TGTGCCAGCAGCGGCCAGGGGACGGATCACAATGAGCAGTTCTTC	CASSGQGTDHNEQFF
TRBV3-1	.	TRBJ1-1	.	14	TGTGCCAGCAGCCAAGAGCGGGGGAACACTGAAGCTTTCTTT	CASSQERGNTEAFF
TRBV7-2	.	TRBJ2-5	.	15	TGTGCCAGTTTCACCGACGGACCGCCCCAAGAGACCCAGTACTTC	CASFTDGPPQETQYF
TRBV7-2	.	TRBJ1-2	once	15	TGTGCCAGCAGCTACGACCGGGACATCAGCTATGGCTACACCTTC	CASSYDRDISYGYTF
TRBV25-1	.	TRBJ1-2	.	15	TGTGCCAGCAGTGAGCAGGGCAAAACCTTGCGTGGCTACACCTTC	CASSEQGKTLRGYTF
TRBV6-2/TRBV6-3	.	TRBJ1-2	few	13	TGTGCCAGCAGTTTTCAGGGGACGAGTGGCTACACCTTC	CASSFQGTSGYTF
TRBV10-3	.	TRBJ2-7	once	15	TGTGCCATCAGTGCTAGTGAGGGTACCGTCTACGAGCAGTACTTC	CAISASEGTVYEQYF
TRBV15	TRBD1	TRBJ1-2	once	18	TGTGCCACCAGCAGAGATTATGGGACAGGGGGCGCATACTATGGCTACACCTTC	CATSRDYGTGGAYYGYTF
TRBV10-2	TRBD2	TRBJ2-7	.	14	TGCGCCAGCAGTGAGTCGGCGGGGGGCCTCGAGCAGTACTTC	CASSESAGGLEQYF
TRBV28	.	TRBJ2-5	.	13	TGTGCCAGCAGACGGACTCGGTCGGAGACCCAGTACTTC	CASRRTRSETQYF
TRBV3-1	.	TRBJ2-3	.	17	TGTGCCAGCAGCCAAGGTCGCAGACAGACCACCACAGATACGCAGTATTTT	CASSQGRRQTTTDTQYF
TRBV6-6	.	TRBJ1-2	once	12	TGTGCCAGCGGGGGCGGTAACTATGGCTACACCTTC	CASGGGNYGYTF
TRBV28	TRBD1	TRBJ1-5	.	17	TGTGCCAGCAGTCTCACCGGGACAGGGGTAAGCAATCAGCCCCAGCATTTT	CASSLTGTGVSNQPQHF
TRBV7-9	.	TRBJ1-5	.	15	TGTGCCAGCAGCCCCAACGGCTATAGCAATCAGCCCCAGCATTTT	CASSPNGYSNQPQHF
TRBV7-2	.	TRBJ1-6	.	14	TGTGCCAGCAGCTCGGTCGGGGATTTCTCACCCCTCCACTTT	CASSSVGDFSPLHF
TRBV10-3	.	TRBJ1-2	.	13	TGTGCCATCAGTGAGTCGAGGCGGGATGGCTACACCTTC	CAISESRRDGYTF
TRBV18	.	TRBJ2-5	few	13	TGTGCCAGCTCACCAAGCAGGGAGGAGACCCAGTACTTC	CASSPSREETQYF
TRBV6-6	TRBD1	TRBJ1-1	.	14	TGTGCCAGCAGTGCGACAGGGGTGAACACTGAAGCTTTCTTT	CASSATGVNTEAFF
TRBV7-2	TRBD1	TRBJ1-2	once	16	TGTGCCAGCAGCTCTCCTGGGACAGGGGGTTACTATGGCTACACCTTC	CASSSPGTGGYYGYTF
TRBV6-6	TRBD2	TRBJ2-5	.	13	TGTGCCAGCACGCAGGCGGGGGGAGAGACCCAGTACTTC	CASTQAGGETQYF
TRBV6-1	.	TRBJ1-2	.	15	TGTGCCAGCAGTGAACTCCGGACGGCTAACTATGGCTACACCTTC	CASSELRTANYGYTF
TRBV20-1	TRBD2	TRBJ2-5	few	14	TGCAGTGCCGTTGGTAGCGGGGGGCAAGAGACCCAGTACTTC	CSAVGSGGQETQYF
TRBV11-1	TRBD1	TRBJ1-2	.	12	TGTGCCAGCAGCGCCGGGACAGGTGGCTACACCTTC	CASSAGTGGYTF
TRBV15	TRBD2	TRBJ2-1	.	17	TGTGCCACCAGCAAAGGGACTAGCCTTGGGTCCTACAATGAGCAGTTCTTC	CATSKGTSLGSYNEQFF
TRBV4-1	.	TRBJ2-7	.	16	TGCGCCAGCAGCCAAAACCGGGACTCCCTAGCCTACGAGCAGTACTTC	CASSQNRDSLAYEQYF
TRBV5-1	TRBD2	TRBJ2-1	.	18	TGCGCCAGCAGCTTGGCCGTTGTCGCGGGGGGCTCCTACAATGAGCAGTTCTTC	CASSLAVVAGGSYNEQFF
TRBV5-1	TRBD1	TRBJ2-1	.	15	TGCGCCAGCAGCTCGACGACAGGGGAGCACAATGAGCAGTTCTTC	CASSSTTGEHNEQFF